This T cell receptor (beta chain) emerged from a study of cytomegalovirus exposure and HLA in healthy donors. Study summary: In a later analysis, the 100 to 150 validation repertoires were reported to have used the same platform as the roughly 700 first-cohort repertoires. Study outcomes and limitations: Investigators reported more than 150 TCR beta chains as tied to cytomegalovirus. Three CMV-associated chains were confirmed in vitro to be specific for CMV antigens. That first-cohort TCR clusters tended to co-occur in the 120 or so validation repertoires was found in a later analysis.

Germline V gene data show CDR1 as LNHDA and CDR2 as SQIVND (reference sequence). V lost 5 bases and J lost 4, with 17 bases in between. This CDR3 is built from 15 residues. Notes on this clone: The antigen is undetermined.

Using immunoSEQ multiplex PCR, the repertoire was profiled, and TCRdb retains in-frame clones only, with some absent. In the table there are approximately 54,000 clones, approximately 89% of which are singletons. The origin of this receptor is a young woman in good health and CMV-seropositive. Specimen: PBMCs. The chain combines TRBV19 with TRBJ1-1, with TRBD1 as a possible D gene (5 bases). CDR3 sequence reads: CASSPPGDGGTEAFF. The DNA for the CDR3 is TGTGCCAGTAGTCCTCCGGGGGATGGCGGCACTGAAGCTTTCTTT.